One and the same sample provided the 17 T cell receptor beta chains below, sequenced in a study of PD-L1 blockade in urothelial cancer. The assay was immunoSEQ multiplex PCR, and TCRdb's table has in-frame clones only and misses some. The table includes roughly 25,000 clones, approximately 82% detected once. Time point here: peripheral blood 6 weeks after treatment start. The sample was PBMCs, taken around atezolizumab (anti-PD-L1) treatment. These receptors all come from a man between 65 and 85 years old with urothelial cancer.

The rearrangement joins TRBV5-4 to TRBJ2-7; TRBD2 matches at 13 bases. The CDR3 length is 15 residues. Losses at the gene ends were 4 bases for V and 6 bases for J; bases not matched to a gene: 7. CDR1 is SGHNT, CDR2 YYREEE, per germline (reference sequence). The CDR3 nucleotides read TGTGCCAGCAGCGCACTAGCGGGAGGGCCTTTCGAGCAGTACTTC. It is translated as CASSALAGGPFEQYF.

The chain has TRBV7-8 and TRBJ1-2; the D gene is possibly TRBD1 (5 bases). Germline V gene lookup returns CDR1 SGHVS and CDR2 FQNEAQ. The V end was cut by 6 bases, the J end by 7 bases, with 18 bases between. This CDR3 has 14 residues. The CDR3 loop reads CASRPTYQGRGYTF. The CDR3, as DNA: TGTGCCAGCAGACCAACTTACCAGGGCCGTGGCTACACCTTC.

J is TRBJ2-2 and V is TRBV13, with TRBD2 as a possible D gene (6 bases). Germline V gene data show CDR1 as PRHDT and CDR2 as FYEKMQ (reference sequence). The CDR3 is 15 residues long. Trimming cost V 2 bases and J 4 bases, with 11 bases left between them. The CDR3 loop is CASSLLGRGTGELFF. CDR3 DNA: TGTGCCAGCAGCTTACTCGGGAGAGGCACCGGGGAGCTGTTTTTT.

V is TRBV7-9 and J is TRBJ2-7, with 9 bases fitting TRBD1. In germline, CDR1 is SEHNR, CDR2 FQNEAQ (reference sequence). The V and J ends lost 6 bases and 2 bases, in that order; junction bases with no gene match: 8. This CDR3 has 15 residues. Written as DNA, the CDR3 is TGTGCCAGCAGTTCCGGGACAGGGATTCCCTACGAGCAGTACTTC. Its protein product is CASSSGTGIPYEQYF.

The chain is built from TRBV5-1 and TRBJ2-7; 8 bases map to TRBD2. CDR1 is SGHRS and CDR2 is YFSETQ in the germline V gene. The CDR3 totals 17 residues. With V trimmed by 1 base and J by 5 bases, 14 bases remained unmatched. The CDR3 loop is CASSLYVRSGSEDEQYF. In DNA form, the CDR3 reads TGCGCCAGCAGCTTGTATGTTCGAAGCGGGAGTGAAGACGAGCAGTACTTC.

By its share, this clone is medium-sized. The chain has TRBV20-1 and TRBJ1-2; D not certain. Germline V lookup: CDR1 DFQATT, CDR2 SNEGSKA (reference sequence). This CDR3 region has 10 residues. The germline V and J ends were trimmed by 6 bases and 6 bases, with 8 bases remaining between them. The CDR3 sequence is CSAGRDGYTF. CDR3 DNA: TGCAGTGCCGGGAGAGATGGCTACACCTTC.

The chain couples TRBV9 to TRBJ1-2; TRBD1 agrees at 12 bases. The CDR3 length is 16 residues. From germline, CDR1 is SGDLS and CDR2 YYNGEE. V was clipped by 4 bases and J by 7 bases; unmatched bases: 11. Written as DNA, the CDR3 is TGTGCCAGCAGCCCTGATGGTGGGACAGGGGGCCGTGGCTACACCTTC. Translating gives CASSPDGGTGGRGYTF.

For the CDR3, the DNA is TGTGCCAGCAGCTTGTCTAGCGGGAGTTACAATGAGCAGTTCTTC. Translation gives CASSLSSGSYNEQFF. This chain links TRBV7-2 with TRBJ2-1, with 10 bases aligning to TRBD2. Per germline, CDR1 SGHTA and CDR2 FQGNSA. CDR3 size: 15 residues. Trimming took 3 bases from V and 4 from J; bases not matched to a gene: 3.

The V and J genes are TRBV27 and TRBJ2-1; D not certain. With 4 bases removed from V and 0 bases from J, the gap between germline ends came to 13 bases. Germline CDR1 reads MNHEY; CDR2 reads SMNVEV (reference sequence). The CDR3 has 16 residues. The DNA for the CDR3 is TGTGCCAGCAGTTACACGTCGTACGACTCCTACAATGAGCAGTTCTTC. Translation: CASSYTSYDSYNEQFF.

J is TRBJ2-1 and V is TRBV10-3; a weak D match, TRBD1 (7 bases). The length of the CDR3 is 13 residues. Germline V gene sequence: CDR1 ENHRY, CDR2 SYGVKD. Trimming removed 4 bases from V and 8 bases from J, with 12 bases in between. CDR3 amino acids: CAISVGGGDEQFF. CDR3 in DNA: TGTGCCATCAGTGTTGGAGGGGGCGATGAGCAGTTCTTC.

The rearrangement joins TRBV4-2 to TRBJ2-7, with 8 bases aligning to TRBD1. V trimming: 0 bases; J trimming: 7 bases; junction bases outside the gene matches: 17. Germline CDR1 LGHNA, CDR2 YNFKEQ. There are 18 residues in the CDR3. The CDR3 DNA reads as TGTGCCAGCAGCCAAGAAGGTTCGGCAGGGGGCGCTCGCGGGGAGCAGTACTTC. Amino acids: CASSQEGSAGGARGEQYF.

The V gene is TRBV27, the J gene TRBJ2-3, with 7 positions matching TRBD2. V gave up 5 bases and J gave up 2 bases; unmatched junction bases: 4. The CDR3 consists of 14 residues. The germline CDR1 and CDR2 sequences are MNHEY and SMNVEV (reference sequence). CDR3 nucleotide sequence: TGTGCCAGCAGTGTACTAGCGAACACAGATACGCAGTATTTT. Translation gives CASSVLANTDTQYF.

The CDR3 reads CAISDRGLNQPQHF. Here the CDR3 DNA reads TGTGCCATCAGTGACAGGGGGCTTAATCAGCCCCAGCATTTT. This chain uses TRBV10-3 with TRBJ1-5; 8 positions agree with TRBD1. The junction had 2 bases not matched to a gene; V was cut back by 3 bases and J by 4 bases. There are 14 residues in the CDR3. CDR1 is ENHRY and CDR2 is SYGVKD in the germline V gene.

This clone appeared a single time. In DNA form, the CDR3 reads TGTGCCAGCACCGACCCGGGAGGCGGACACGAGCAGTACTTC. This encodes CASTDPGGGHEQYF. This sequence joins TRBV6-5 and TRBJ2-7, with 7 bases aligning to TRBD2. Germline CDR1 is MNHEY and CDR2 is SVGAGI. The ends lost 7 bases at V and 5 bases at J; junction bases unmatched: 11. The CDR3 runs 14 residues.

In its sample, this clone was seen a few times. The chain has TRBV6-5 and TRBJ1-2, with 7 bases aligning to TRBD1. With 4 bases clipped from V and 0 bases from J, the junction kept 5 bases outside the gene matches. Per germline, CDR1 MNHEY and CDR2 SVGAGI. The CDR3 totals 15 residues. CDR3 DNA: TGTGCCAGCAGTTCAACAGGGGCGACTAACTATGGCTACACCTTC. Protein sequence: CASSSTGATNYGYTF.

The chain uses TRBV5-4 and TRBJ1-1; no reliable D call. The V end lost 4 bases, the J end lost 4 bases, and 14 bases lay between the germline ends. Germline lookup yields CDR1 SGHNT and CDR2 YYREEE (reference sequence). The CDR3 runs 14 residues. The CDR3 here is CASSPTQEPTEAFF. CDR3 nucleotide sequence: TGTGCCAGCAGCCCCACTCAGGAACCCACTGAAGCTTTCTTT.

V usage is TRBV4-3 and J usage is TRBJ2-7; 9 nucleotides match TRBD2. This CDR3 region has 16 residues. The germline V gene has CDR1 LGHNA and CDR2 YSLEER. Trimming at V came to 3 bases and at J to 6 bases, leaving 12 bases not matched to a gene. The CDR3 spells CASSQDRLAERGEQYF. CDR3 sequence (DNA): TGCGCCAGCAGCCAGGATAGACTAGCGGAGCGGGGCGAGCAGTACTTC.